Listed here are 2 T cell receptor beta chains from one sample, sequenced in a study of low-dose radiotherapy and immunotherapy resistance in tumors (dated by TCRdb to between 2021 and 2024). The sample was run on an Illumina MiniSeq. First-strand cDNA was synthesized with Superscript III and a set of TRAV- and TRBV-specific primers, covering both TCRalpha and TCRbeta chains. A roughly 19-cycle PCR with Phusion amplified the TCRs, pairing a constant-region primer with the adapter that was attached to the V primers. Using fastp trimming at Q25 and MiXCR clonotype assembly, TCRdb reanalyzed the public sequencing data and kept in-frame beta chains. All rows with the same CDR3 protein become a single entry with the most common DNA and genes. The sample table lists 35,000 to 50,000 distinct CDR3 sequences, around 20% of them with a count of one. Of the sample, under 9.5% is held by the ten largest clones.

The label giving this sample's time point can be read as: after trial treatment. Reading the label with the study, this specimen's treatment or condition is: LDRT plus nivolumab, ipilimumab, low-dose cyclophosphamide and aspirin (RACIN trial). Sequencing used PBMCs, obtained after low-dose radiotherapy plus immunotherapy. These receptor sequences come from a female donor with ovarian cancer.

This clonotype was detected many times. The chain recombines TRBV20-1 with TRBJ2-7; maybe TRBD2 (5 bases). V lost 0 bases, J lost 5 bases, and 11 bases lay in between. Germline-derived CDR1 and CDR2 are DFQATT and SNEGSKA (reference sequence). The CDR3 is 13 residues long. CDR3 loop: CSARDTPGNEQYF. In DNA, the CDR3 is TGCAGTGCTAGAGATACTCCGGGAAACGAGCAGTACTTC.

This clonotype occurred many times. The rearrangement links TRBV19 to TRBJ2-1, with 9 bases matching TRBD1. Germline-derived CDR1 and CDR2 are LNHDA and SQIVND (reference sequence). The CDR3 spans 14 residues. After removal of 6 bases from V and 6 bases from J, the junction contained 6 bases not matched to a gene. The CDR3 sequence is CASRHTGGRNEQFF. The CDR3 nucleotides read TGTGCCAGTAGACATACAGGGGGCCGCAATGAGCAGTTCTTC.